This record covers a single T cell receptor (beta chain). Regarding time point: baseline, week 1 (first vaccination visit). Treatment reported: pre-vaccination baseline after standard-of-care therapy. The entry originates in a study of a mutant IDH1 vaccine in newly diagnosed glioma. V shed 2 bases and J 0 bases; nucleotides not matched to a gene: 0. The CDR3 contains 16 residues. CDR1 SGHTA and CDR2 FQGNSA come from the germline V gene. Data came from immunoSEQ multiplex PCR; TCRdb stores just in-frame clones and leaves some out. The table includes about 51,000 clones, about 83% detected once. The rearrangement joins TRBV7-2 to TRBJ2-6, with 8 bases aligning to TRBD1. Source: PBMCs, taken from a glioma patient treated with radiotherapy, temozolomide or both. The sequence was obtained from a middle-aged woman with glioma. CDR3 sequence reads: CASSLQGASGANVLTF. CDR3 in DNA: TGTGCCAGCAGCTTACAGGGGGCCTCTGGGGCCAACGTCCTGACTTTC. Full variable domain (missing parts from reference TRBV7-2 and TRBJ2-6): GAGVSQSPSNKVTEKGKDVELRCDPISGHTALYWYRQSLGQGLEFLIYFQGNSAPDKSGLPSDRFSAERTGGSVSTLTIQRTQQEDSAVYLCASSLQGASGANVLTFGAGSRLTVL.